Below, 7 T cell receptor beta chains from the same sample are listed, as sequenced in a study of cytomegalovirus exposure and HLA in healthy donors. PCR primers comprised 60 Vbeta and 13 Jbeta primers. The method was immunoSEQ multiplex PCR; TCRdb's version includes in-frame clones alone and lacks a portion of them. The data hold over 100,000 clones, with about four fifths observed a single time. Sequencing used PBMCs. These receptors were obtained from a woman under 30 in good health and CMV-seropositive.

The sample holds a few counts of this clone. The rearrangement uses TRBV6-5 and TRBJ1-2, with a tentative D call TRBD1 (6 bases). CDR1 is MNHEY, CDR2 SVGAGI, per germline. This CDR3 spans 14 amino acids. Deletions cut 0 bases from V and 8 bases from J, with 13 bases between. This CDR3 reads CASSYSWGPGGYTF. The CDR3 DNA follows: TGTGCCAGCAGTTACTCGTGGGGGCCCGGCGGCTACACCTTC.

The chain joins TRBV27 to TRBJ2-1; TRBD1 matches at 7 bases. The CDR3 covers 15 residues. Germline CDR1 and CDR2: MNHEY and SMNVEV (reference sequence). Germline trimming cut 9 bases from V and 0 bases from J; bases unmatched to any gene: 8. Here the CDR3 DNA reads TGTGCCAGTATAACTGGGACAGCCTCCTACAATGAGCAGTTCTTC. Translating it yields CASITGTASYNEQFF.

The chain joins TRBV30 to TRBJ1-1, with 7 bases that match TRBD1. The V segment lost 3 bases and the J segment 8 bases; nucleotides outside the gene matches: 9. Germline-derived CDR1 and CDR2 are GTSNPN and SVGIG (reference sequence). The CDR3 length is 13 residues. This CDR3 reads CAWSVTGAAEAFF. The CDR3 bases are TGTGCCTGGAGCGTAACAGGGGCCGCGGAAGCTTTCTTT.

This chain links TRBV10-3 with TRBJ1-4; perhaps TRBD1 as D (6 bases). Between the trimmed V and J ends, which lost 11 bases and 4 bases, there was a span of 14 bases. The CDR3 is 13 residues long. CDR1 is ENHRY and CDR2 is SYGVKD in the germline V gene. CDR3 amino acids: CAARQADNEKLFF. The DNA of the CDR3 is TGTGCCGCAAGACAGGCTGATAATGAAAAACTGTTTTTT.

The DNA for the CDR3 is TGTGCCAGCAGCGACCTACAGGGTCCCGGGGAGCTGTTTTTT. Amino acid sequence: CASSDLQGPGELFF. This chain connects TRBV9 to TRBJ2-2; TRBD1 might be the D (6 bases). The CDR3 spans 14 residues. Per the germline V gene, CDR1 is SGDLS and CDR2 is YYNGEE. Trimming cost V 3 bases and J 6 bases, with 12 bases left between them.

The rearrangement uses TRBV29-1 and TRBJ2-5; D might be TRBD2 (6 bases). Trimming pared 7 bases from V and 4 bases from J, leaving 16 bases between. In germline, CDR1 is SQVTM, CDR2 ANQGSEA. This CDR3 comprises 13 residues. This CDR3 is CSAQSGVTETQYF. The DNA of the CDR3 is TGCAGCGCCCAATCGGGAGTCACAGAGACCCAGTACTTC.

This sequence joins TRBV5-4 and TRBJ1-1; 7 bases fit TRBD1. Trimming took 2 bases from V and 3 from J; bases not matched to a gene: 10. The V gene's germline CDR1 is SGHNT and CDR2 YYREEE (reference sequence). This CDR3 contains 16 residues. CDR3 bases: TGTGCCAGCAGCTTACAGGGGCTGTTATCGGACACTGAAGCTTTCTTT. It translates to CASSLQGLLSDTEAFF. Based on the CDR3 plus reference TRBV5-4 and TRBJ1-1, the full variable domain is ETGVTQSPTHLIKTRGQQVTLRCSSQSGHNTVSWYQQALGQGPQFIFQYYREEENGRGNFPPRFSGLQFPNYSSELNVNALELDDSALYLCASSLQGLLSDTEAFFGQGTRLTVV.